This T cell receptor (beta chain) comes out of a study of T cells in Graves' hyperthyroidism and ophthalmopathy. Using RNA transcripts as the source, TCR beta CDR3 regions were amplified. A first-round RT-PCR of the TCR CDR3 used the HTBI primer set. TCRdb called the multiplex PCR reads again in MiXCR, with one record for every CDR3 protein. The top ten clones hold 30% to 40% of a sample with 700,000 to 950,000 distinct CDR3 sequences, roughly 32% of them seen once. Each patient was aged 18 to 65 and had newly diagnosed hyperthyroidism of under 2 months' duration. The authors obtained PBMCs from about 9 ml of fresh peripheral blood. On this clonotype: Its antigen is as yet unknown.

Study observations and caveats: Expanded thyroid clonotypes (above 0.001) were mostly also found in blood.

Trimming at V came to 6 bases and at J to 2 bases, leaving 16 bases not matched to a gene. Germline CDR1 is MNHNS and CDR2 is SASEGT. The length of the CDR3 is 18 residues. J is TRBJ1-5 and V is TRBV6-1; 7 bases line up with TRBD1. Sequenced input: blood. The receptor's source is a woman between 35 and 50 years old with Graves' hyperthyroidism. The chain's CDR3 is CASSRFTGEVLGNQPQHF. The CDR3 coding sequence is TGTGCCAGCAGCCGCTTTACAGGGGAGGTTTTGGGCAATCAGCCCCAGCATTTT.